This T cell receptor (beta chain) was sequenced during a study of blood T cells in healthy people across ages. Trimming removed 4 bases at V and 4 bases at J, with 11 bases between. This CDR3 contains 15 residues. Germline-derived CDR1 and CDR2 are SGHTA and FQGNSA. Together with a sample-barcoded 5' primer, a J-beta primer mix was included in a second PCR lasting roughly 6 to 12 cycles. From the 5' RACE reads, TCRdb called clonotypes with MiXCR, one entry per CDR3 protein. Here the sample spans about 2 million distinct CDR3 sequences, around half being singletons. This clonotype was found a few times.

The J gene is TRBJ2-6, the V gene TRBV7-2; no definite D call. The material sequenced was blood. The receptor comes from a woman aged 40 to 55 in good health. The CDR3 loop is CASSSHWAGANVLTF. The CDR3 bases are TGTGCCAGCAGCTCCCATTGGGCCGGGGCCAACGTCCTGACTTTC.